Each of the 13 T cell receptor beta chains below was sequenced from the same sample in a study of CD8+CD57+ T cells in acquired aplastic anemia. The use of genomic DNA as template underpinned the TCR beta VDJ and CDR3 profiling. TCRdb recomputed calls from the reads with MiXCR, one row per CDR3 protein. Altogether some 410,000 distinct CDR3 sequences are present, about two thirds being singletons, with the ten largest covering 4%. The sequencing sample was made of sorted CD4+, CD8+, or CD8+CD57+ T cells (not recorded which) from PBMCs. Receptors originate from a human donor in good health, serving as a control.

The V call is TRBV30, the J call TRBJ1-5; no clear D gene. The CDR3 covers 15 residues. Looked up from germline, CDR1 is GTSNPN and CDR2 is SVGIG (reference sequence). Trimming pared 0 bases from V and 0 bases from J, leaving 9 bases between. The CDR3 region has the DNA TGTGCCTGGAGTGTTGGCAGCTATAGCAATCAGCCCCAGCATTTT. As protein: CAWSVGSYSNQPQHF.

This clonotype was detected many times. Here the CDR3 reads CASVQSEVNTEAFF. The DNA of the CDR3 is TGTGCCAGCGTTCAAAGCGAGGTGAACACTGAAGCTTTCTTT. This chain connects TRBV6-1 to TRBJ1-1; D is unclear. Germline-derived CDR1 and CDR2 are MNHNS and SASEGT. The CDR3 contains 14 residues. Trimming removed 8 bases from V and 0 bases from J, with 13 bases in between.

About this clonotype: A read error is likely, as this CDR3 ends without the conserved phenylalanine or tryptophan. It is unclear where the CDR3 begins or ends on the DNA, so no DNA is shown, and the CDR3 is as TCRdb lists it. The gene calls are TRBV7-2 and TRBJ1-5. Germline lookup yields CDR1 SGHTA and CDR2 FQGNSA. The CDR3 adds up to 13 amino acids, both ends counted. The CDR3 is CASSLGLAWKRPS.

This clonotype has only one observation. This sequence joins TRBV24-1 and TRBJ2-1; D assignment may be TRBD1 or TRBD2 (5 bases each). V was trimmed by 7 bases and J by 9 bases, leaving 9 bases between them. The CDR3 contains 11 residues. The germline V gene has CDR1 KGHDR and CDR2 SFDVKD. CDR3 protein: CATSKGTEQFF. The CDR3 nucleotides are TGTGCCACCAGCAAGGGGACTGAGCAGTTCTTC.

This clonotype was counted ten times or more. The chain joins TRBV4-1 to TRBJ1-5; D call uncertain. The CDR3 has 15 residues. Between the trimmed V and J ends, which lost 4 bases and 7 bases, there was a span of 17 bases. Germline loops: CDR1 MGHRA, CDR2 YSYEKL. This chain's CDR3 is CASSRTIGENQPQHF. For the CDR3, the DNA is TGCGCCAGCAGCCGAACTATCGGGGAAAACCAGCCCCAGCATTTT.

V and J are TRBV12-3 or TRBV12-4 and TRBJ1-2, with 7 bases aligning to TRBD1. The length of the CDR3 is 14 residues. J lost 3 bases, V lost 5 bases, and 6 bases had no gene match. CDR3: CASSVQGTDYGYTF. As DNA, the CDR3 is TGTGCCAGCAGTGTGCAGGGGACAGACTATGGCTACACCTTC.

The rearrangement uses TRBV20-1 and TRBJ2-1, with a tentative D call TRBD1 (5 bases). CDR1 is DFQATT, CDR2 SNEGSKA, per germline (reference sequence). Trimming left V 6 bases short and J 4 bases short, with 13 bases between. The CDR3 is 13 residues long. CDR3 sequence reads: CSAYGREYNEQFF. Here the CDR3 DNA reads TGCAGTGCGTACGGCAGGGAATACAATGAGCAGTTCTTC.

Turning to this clonotype: The missing conserved phenylalanine or tryptophan at the end of this CDR3 makes a read error likely. The limits of the CDR3 on the DNA are not certain, so only TCRdb's listed CDR3 is given. The chain joins TRBV7-2 to TRBJ2-7; the D call of TRBD2 is as the table states it, not checked on the DNA. Per the germline V gene, CDR1 is SGHTA and CDR2 is FQGNSA. With termini counted, the CDR3 has 13 amino acids. This CDR3 reads CASSPGVLAGVET.

This clonotype was seen once. One end of the junction fails to match germline, which may point to a read error. J is TRBJ1-2 and V is TRBV5-1, with a possible D match to TRBD1 (5 bases). The CDR3 is made up of 12 amino acids. Germline CDR1 and CDR2: SGHRS and YFSETQ. The CDR3 spells CASSPGNSGNTF. The CDR3 DNA is TGCGCCAGCAGCCCAGGGAACTCTGGCAACACCTTC. Using reference TRBV5-1 and TRBJ1-2 for the parts outside the CDR3, the full variable domain is KAGVTQTPRYLIKTRGQQVTLSCSPISGHRSVSWYQQTPGQGLQFLFEYFSETQRNKGNFPGRFSGRQFSNSRSEMNVSTLELGDSALYLCASSPGNSGNTFGSGTRLTVV.

The chain couples TRBV20-1 to TRBJ2-1, with 10 positions matching TRBD2. The CDR3 loop spans 15 amino acids. V dropped 3 bases and J dropped 6; count of bases not matched to a gene: 8. Germline values: CDR1 DFQATT, CDR2 SNEGSKA (reference sequence). CDR3 DNA: TGCAGTGCTAGCAGTGCGAGCGGGGGGGGCAATGAGCAGTTCTTC. Protein sequence: CSASSASGGGNEQFF.

The CDR3 sequence is CASSQLAGVPDTQYF. CDR3 bases: TGTGCCAGCAGTCAACTAGCGGGAGTACCAGATACGCAGTATTTT. The chain combines TRBV2 with TRBJ2-3, with 11 positions matching TRBD2. After removal of 5 bases from V and 4 bases from J, the junction contained 5 bases not matched to a gene. Germline V lookup: CDR1 SNHLY, CDR2 FYNNEI. The CDR3 length is 15 residues.

The count of this clonotype is one. In nucleotides, the CDR3 is TGTGCCAGCAGCTACGTGTGGGGAGCGGGGGAGTGGGATACGCAGTATTTT. Translation: CASSYVWGAGEWDTQYF. This rearrangement joins TRBV5-6 to TRBJ2-3, with TRBD2 matching over 8 bases. There are 17 residues in the CDR3. Losses at the gene ends were 3 bases for V and 6 bases for J; bases not matched to a gene: 15. Germline V gene data show CDR1 as SGHDT and CDR2 as YYEEEE. The full variable domain, rest sourced from reference TRBV5-6 and TRBJ2-3, is DAGVTQSPTHLIKTRGQQVTLRCSPKSGHDTVSWYQQALGQGPQFIFQYYEEEERQRGNFPDRFSGHQFPNYSSELNVNALLLGDSALYLCASSYVWGAGEWDTQYFGPGTRLTVL.

The genes are TRBV20-1 and TRBJ1-2, with 8 positions matching TRBD1. The V and J ends lost 5 bases and 10 bases, in that order; junction bases with no gene match: 9. CDR3 length: 12 amino acids. Per the germline V gene, CDR1 is DFQATT and CDR2 is SNEGSKA (reference sequence). CDR3 residues: CSAARGHETYTF. Written as DNA, the CDR3 is TGCAGTGCTGCCAGGGGGCATGAGACCTACACCTTC.